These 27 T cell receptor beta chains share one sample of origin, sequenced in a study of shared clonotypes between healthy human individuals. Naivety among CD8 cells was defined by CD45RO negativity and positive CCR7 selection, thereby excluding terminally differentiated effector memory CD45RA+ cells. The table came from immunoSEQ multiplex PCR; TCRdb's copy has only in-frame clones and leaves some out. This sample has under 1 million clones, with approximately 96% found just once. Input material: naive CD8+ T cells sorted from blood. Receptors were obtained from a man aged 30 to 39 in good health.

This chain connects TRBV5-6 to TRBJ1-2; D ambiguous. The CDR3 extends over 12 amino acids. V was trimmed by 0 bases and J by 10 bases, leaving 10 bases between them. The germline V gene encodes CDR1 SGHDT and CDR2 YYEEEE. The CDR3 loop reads CASSLVNKAYTF. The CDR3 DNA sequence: TGTGCCAGCAGCTTGGTCAACAAGGCCTACACCTTC.

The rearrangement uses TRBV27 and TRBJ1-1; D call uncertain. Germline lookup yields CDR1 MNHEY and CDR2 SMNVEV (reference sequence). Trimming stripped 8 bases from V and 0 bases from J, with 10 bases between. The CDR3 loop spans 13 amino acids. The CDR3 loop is CASGLRMNTEAFF. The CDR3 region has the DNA TGTGCCAGCGGCCTACGGATGAACACTGAAGCTTTCTTT.

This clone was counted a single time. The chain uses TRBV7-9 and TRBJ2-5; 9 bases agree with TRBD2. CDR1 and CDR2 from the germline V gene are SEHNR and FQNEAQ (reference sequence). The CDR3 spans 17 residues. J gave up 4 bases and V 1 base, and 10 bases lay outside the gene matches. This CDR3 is CASSLDVSGRLRETQYF. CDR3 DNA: TGTGCCAGCAGCTTAGATGTGAGCGGGAGGCTGAGAGAGACCCAGTACTTC.

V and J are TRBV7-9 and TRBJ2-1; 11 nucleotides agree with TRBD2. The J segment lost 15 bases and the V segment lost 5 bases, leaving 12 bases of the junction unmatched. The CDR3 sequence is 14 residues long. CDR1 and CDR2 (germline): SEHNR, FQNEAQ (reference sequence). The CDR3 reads CASSPGLAGSPWFF. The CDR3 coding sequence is TGTGCCAGCAGCCCCGGACTAGCGGGCTCCCCCTGGTTCTTC.

The CDR3 loop is CASSLEEGYAYNEQFF. The DNA for the CDR3 is TGCGCCAGCAGCTTGGAGGAGGGGTATGCCTACAATGAGCAGTTCTTC. The chain recombines TRBV5-1 with TRBJ2-1; possibly TRBD2 for D (6 bases). The CDR3 is made up of 16 amino acids. Deletions cut 0 bases from V and 2 bases from J, with 12 bases between. CDR1 and CDR2 from the germline V gene are SGHRS and YFSETQ.

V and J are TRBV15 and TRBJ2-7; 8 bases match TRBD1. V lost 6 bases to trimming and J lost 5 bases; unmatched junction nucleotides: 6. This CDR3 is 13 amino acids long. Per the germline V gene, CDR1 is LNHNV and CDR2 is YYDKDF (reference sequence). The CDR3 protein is CATRRTGFDEQYF. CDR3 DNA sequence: TGTGCCACCAGAAGGACAGGGTTTGACGAGCAGTACTTC.

The chain's CDR3 is CASSLSRPRDHTYNEQFF. CDR3 bases: TGTGCCAGCAGCTTATCACGCCCGCGGGACCATACCTACAATGAGCAGTTCTTC. The chain employs TRBV7-6 and TRBJ2-1; maybe TRBD2 (6 bases). The V gene's germline CDR1 is SGHVS and CDR2 FNYEAQ. The V end was cut by 2 bases, the J end by 2 bases, with 19 bases between. CDR3 length: 18 amino acids.

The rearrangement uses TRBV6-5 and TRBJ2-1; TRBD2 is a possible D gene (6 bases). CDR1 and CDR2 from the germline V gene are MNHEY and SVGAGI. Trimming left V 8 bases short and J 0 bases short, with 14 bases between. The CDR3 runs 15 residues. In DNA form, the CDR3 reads TGTGCCAGCGGACCGTGGCGGGACTCCTACAATGAGCAGTTCTTC. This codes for CASGPWRDSYNEQFF.

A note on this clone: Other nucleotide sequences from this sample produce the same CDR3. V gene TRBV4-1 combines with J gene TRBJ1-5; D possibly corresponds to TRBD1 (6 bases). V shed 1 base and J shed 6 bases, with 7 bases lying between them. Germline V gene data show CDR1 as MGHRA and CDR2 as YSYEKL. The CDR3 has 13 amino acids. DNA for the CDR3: TGCGCCAGCAGCCAAGGAGGGGGTCAGCCCCAGCATTTT. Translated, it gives CASSQGGGQPQHF.

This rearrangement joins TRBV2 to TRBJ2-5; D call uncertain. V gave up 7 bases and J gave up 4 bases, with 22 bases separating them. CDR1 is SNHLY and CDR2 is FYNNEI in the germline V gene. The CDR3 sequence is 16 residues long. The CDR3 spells CASIKSTWSYGETQYF. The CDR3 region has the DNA TGTGCCAGCATCAAATCCACGTGGAGTTACGGAGAGACCCAGTACTTC.

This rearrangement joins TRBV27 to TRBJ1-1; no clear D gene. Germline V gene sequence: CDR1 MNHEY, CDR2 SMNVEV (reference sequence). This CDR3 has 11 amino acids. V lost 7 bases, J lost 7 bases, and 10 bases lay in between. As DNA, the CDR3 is TGTGCCAGCACCCAAGGGAATGAAGCTTTCTTT. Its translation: CASTQGNEAFF.

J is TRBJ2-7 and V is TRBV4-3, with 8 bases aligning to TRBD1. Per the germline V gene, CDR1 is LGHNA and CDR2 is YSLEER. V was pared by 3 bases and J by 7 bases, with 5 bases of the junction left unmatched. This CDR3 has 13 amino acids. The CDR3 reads CASSQRTGQEQYF. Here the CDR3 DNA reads TGCGCCAGCAGCCAGAGGACAGGGCAAGAGCAGTACTTC.

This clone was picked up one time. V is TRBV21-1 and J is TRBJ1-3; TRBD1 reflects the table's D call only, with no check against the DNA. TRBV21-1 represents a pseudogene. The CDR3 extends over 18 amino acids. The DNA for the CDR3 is TGTGCCAGCAGCACGGACAAATGGGGACAGGCTACTGGAAACACCATATATTTT. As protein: CASSTDKWGQATGNTIYF.

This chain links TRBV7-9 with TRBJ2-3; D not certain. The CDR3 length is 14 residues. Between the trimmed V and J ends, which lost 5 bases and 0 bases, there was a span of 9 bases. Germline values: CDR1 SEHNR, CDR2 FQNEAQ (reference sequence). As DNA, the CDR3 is TGTGCCAGCAGCCCTGAGACTAGCACAGATACGCAGTATTTT. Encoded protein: CASSPETSTDTQYF.

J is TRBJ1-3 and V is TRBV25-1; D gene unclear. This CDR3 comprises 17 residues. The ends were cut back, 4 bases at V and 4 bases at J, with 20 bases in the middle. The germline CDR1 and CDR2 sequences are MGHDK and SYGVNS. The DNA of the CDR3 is TGTGCCAGCAGTGGGAATGAATGGCGGGAGTTGGGAAACACCATATATTTT. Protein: CASSGNEWRELGNTIYF.

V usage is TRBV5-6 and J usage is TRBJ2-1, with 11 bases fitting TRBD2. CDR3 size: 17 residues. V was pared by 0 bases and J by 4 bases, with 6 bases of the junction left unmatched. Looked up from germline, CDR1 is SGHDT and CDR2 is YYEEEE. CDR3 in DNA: TGTGCCAGCAGCTTGGGGCTAGCGGGAGGCCTTTACAATGAGCAGTTCTTC. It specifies CASSLGLAGGLYNEQFF.

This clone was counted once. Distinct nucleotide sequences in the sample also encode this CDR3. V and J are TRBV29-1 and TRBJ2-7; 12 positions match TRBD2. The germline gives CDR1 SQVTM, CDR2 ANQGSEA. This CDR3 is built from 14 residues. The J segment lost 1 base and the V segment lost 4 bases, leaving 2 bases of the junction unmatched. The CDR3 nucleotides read TGCAGCGTTGTAGGACTAGCGGGGTCCTACGAGCAGTACTTC. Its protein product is CSVVGLAGSYEQYF.

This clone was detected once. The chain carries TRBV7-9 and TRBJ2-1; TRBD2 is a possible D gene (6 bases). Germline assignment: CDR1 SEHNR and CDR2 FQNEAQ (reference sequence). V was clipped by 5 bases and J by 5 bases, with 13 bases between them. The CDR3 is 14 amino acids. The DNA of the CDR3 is TGTGCCAGCAGCACCGGGACTCCTCACAATGAGCAGTTCTTC. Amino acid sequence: CASSTGTPHNEQFF. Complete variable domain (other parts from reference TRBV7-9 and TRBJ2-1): DTGVSQNPRHKITKRGQNVTFRCDPISEHNRLYWYRQTLGQGPEFLTYFQNEAQLEKSRLLSDRFSAERPKGSFSTLEIQRTEQGDSAMYLCASSTGTPHNEQFFGPGTRLTVL.

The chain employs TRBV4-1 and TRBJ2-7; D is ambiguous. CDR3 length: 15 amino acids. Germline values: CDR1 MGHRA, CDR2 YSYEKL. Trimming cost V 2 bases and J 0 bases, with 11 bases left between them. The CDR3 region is CASSQTQPSSYEQYF. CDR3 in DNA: TGCGCCAGCAGCCAAACACAGCCTAGCTCCTACGAGCAGTACTTC.

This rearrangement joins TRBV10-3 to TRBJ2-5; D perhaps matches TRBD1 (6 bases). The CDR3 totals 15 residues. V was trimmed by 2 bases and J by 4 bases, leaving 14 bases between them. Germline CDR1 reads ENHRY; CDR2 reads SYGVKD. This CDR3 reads CAISEGQGWGETQYF. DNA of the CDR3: TGTGCCATCAGTGAGGGTCAGGGGTGGGGAGAGACCCAGTACTTC.

CDR3 protein: CSVGGLAGGGVDEQYF. CDR3 nucleotides: TGCAGCGTTGGTGGTCTAGCGGGAGGCGGAGTGGACGAGCAGTACTTC. V is TRBV29-1 and J is TRBJ2-7, with 11 bases identical to TRBD2. Germline CDR1 reads SQVTM; CDR2 reads ANQGSEA. Trimming cost V 4 bases and J 5 bases; bases outside gene matches: 13. The length of the CDR3 is 16 residues.

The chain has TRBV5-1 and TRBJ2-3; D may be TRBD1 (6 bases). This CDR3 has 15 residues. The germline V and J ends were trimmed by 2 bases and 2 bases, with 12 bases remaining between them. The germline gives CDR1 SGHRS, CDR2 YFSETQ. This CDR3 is CASSFGQGFTDTQYF. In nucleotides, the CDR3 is TGCGCCAGCAGCTTCGGGCAGGGGTTCACAGATACGCAGTATTTT.

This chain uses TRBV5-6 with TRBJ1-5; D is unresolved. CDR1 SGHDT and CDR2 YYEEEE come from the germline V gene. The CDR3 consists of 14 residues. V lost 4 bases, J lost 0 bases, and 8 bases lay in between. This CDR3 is CASSMTGSNQPQHF. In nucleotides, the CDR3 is TGTGCCAGCAGCATGACGGGTAGCAATCAGCCCCAGCATTTT.

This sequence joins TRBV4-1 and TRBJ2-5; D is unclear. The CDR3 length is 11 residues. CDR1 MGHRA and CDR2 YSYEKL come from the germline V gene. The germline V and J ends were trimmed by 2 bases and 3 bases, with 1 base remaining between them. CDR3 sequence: CASSQKETQYF. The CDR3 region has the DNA TGCGCCAGCAGCCAAAAAGAGACCCAGTACTTC.

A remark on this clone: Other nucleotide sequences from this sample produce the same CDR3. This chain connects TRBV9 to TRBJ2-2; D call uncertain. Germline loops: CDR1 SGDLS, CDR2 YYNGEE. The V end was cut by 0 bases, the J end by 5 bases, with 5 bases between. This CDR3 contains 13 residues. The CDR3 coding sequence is TGTGCCAGCAGCGTAGCACGTACCGGGGAGCTGTTTTTT. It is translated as CASSVARTGELFF.

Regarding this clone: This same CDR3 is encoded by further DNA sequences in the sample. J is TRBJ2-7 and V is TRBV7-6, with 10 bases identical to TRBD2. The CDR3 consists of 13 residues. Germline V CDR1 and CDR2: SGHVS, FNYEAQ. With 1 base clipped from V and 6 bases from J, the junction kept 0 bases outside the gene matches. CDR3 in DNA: TGTGCCAGCAGCTTAGGGACTAGCGGCGAGCAGTACTTC. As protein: CASSLGTSGEQYF.

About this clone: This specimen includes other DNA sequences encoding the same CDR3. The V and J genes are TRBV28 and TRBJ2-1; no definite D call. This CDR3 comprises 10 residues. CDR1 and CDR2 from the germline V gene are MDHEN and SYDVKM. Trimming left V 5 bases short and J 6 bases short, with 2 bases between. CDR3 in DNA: TGTGCCAGCAGTAGCAATGAGCAGTTCTTC. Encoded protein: CASSSNEQFF.